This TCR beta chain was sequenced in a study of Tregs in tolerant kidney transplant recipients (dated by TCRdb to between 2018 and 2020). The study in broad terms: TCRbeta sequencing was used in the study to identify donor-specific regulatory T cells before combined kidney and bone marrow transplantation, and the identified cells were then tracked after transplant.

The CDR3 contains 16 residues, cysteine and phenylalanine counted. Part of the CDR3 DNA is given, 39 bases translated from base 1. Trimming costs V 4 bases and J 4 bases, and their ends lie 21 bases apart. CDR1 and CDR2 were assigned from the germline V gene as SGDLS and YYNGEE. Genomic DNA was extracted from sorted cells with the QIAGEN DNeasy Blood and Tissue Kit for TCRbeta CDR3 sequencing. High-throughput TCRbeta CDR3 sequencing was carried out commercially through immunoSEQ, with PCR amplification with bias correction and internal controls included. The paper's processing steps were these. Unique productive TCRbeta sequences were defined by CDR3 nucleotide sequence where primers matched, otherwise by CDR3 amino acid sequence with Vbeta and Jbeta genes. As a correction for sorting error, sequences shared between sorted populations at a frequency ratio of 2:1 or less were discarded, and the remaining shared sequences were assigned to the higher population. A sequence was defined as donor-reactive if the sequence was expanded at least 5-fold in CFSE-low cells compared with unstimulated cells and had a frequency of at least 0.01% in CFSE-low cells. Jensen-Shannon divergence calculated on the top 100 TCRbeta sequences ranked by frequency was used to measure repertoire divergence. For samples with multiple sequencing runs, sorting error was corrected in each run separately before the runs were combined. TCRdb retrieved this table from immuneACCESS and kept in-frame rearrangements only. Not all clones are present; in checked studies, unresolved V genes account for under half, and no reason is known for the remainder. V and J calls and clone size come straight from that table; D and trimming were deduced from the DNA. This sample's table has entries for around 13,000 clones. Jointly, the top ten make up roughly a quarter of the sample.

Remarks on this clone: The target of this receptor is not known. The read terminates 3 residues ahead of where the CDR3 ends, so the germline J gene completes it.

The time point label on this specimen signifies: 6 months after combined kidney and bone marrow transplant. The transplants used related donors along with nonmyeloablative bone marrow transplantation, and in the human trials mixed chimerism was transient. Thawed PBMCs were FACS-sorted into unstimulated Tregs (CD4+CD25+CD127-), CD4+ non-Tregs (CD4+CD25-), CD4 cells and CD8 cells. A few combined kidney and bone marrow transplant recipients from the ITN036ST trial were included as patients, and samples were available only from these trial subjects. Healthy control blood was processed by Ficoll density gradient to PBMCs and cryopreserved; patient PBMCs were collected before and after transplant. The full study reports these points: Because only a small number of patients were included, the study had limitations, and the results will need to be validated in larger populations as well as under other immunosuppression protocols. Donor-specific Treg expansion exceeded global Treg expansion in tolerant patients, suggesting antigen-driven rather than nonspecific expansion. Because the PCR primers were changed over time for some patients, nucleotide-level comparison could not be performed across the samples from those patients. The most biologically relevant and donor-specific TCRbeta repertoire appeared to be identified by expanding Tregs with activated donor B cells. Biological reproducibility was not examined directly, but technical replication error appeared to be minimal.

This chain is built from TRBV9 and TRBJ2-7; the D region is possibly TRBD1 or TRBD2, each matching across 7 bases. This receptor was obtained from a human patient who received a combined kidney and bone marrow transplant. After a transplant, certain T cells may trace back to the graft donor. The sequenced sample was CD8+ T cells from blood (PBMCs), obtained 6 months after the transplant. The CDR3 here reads CASSPRGRGLPYEQYF. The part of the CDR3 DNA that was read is TGTGCCAGCAGCCCGAGGGGGAGGGGGCTCCCATACGAG. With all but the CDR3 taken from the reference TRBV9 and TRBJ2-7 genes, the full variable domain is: DSGVTQTPKHLITATGQRVTLRCSPRSGDLSVYWYQQSLDQGLQFLIQYYNGEERAKGNILERFSAQQFPDLHSELNLSSLELGDSALYFCASSPRGRGLPYEQYFGPGTRLTVT.